A selection of T cell receptor beta chains follows, all from one sample in a study of neurological immune-mediated disorders. MiXCR was run by TCRdb on the 5' RACE reads, yielding one entry per CDR3 protein. This table holds fewer than 85,000 distinct CDR3 sequences, 4.3% found once. The material sequenced was PBMCs. These receptor sequences come from a woman aged 55 to 70 with multiple sclerosis. CDR3s include the opening cysteine and the closing phenylalanine or tryptophan. Each record gives: CDR3 protein, V gene, D gene, J gene. A D gene is named only where the DNA matches it firmly.

CDR3 protein: CASSVGRQGYSPLHF; V gene: TRBV9; D gene: TRBD1; J gene: TRBJ1-6
CDR3 protein: CASSLWDGAYEQYF; V gene: TRBV27; D gene: .; J gene: TRBJ2-7
CDR3 protein: CSAHRGNTGELFF; V gene: TRBV29-1; D gene: TRBD1; J gene: TRBJ2-2
CDR3 protein: CATSRDQAGNYGYTF; V gene: TRBV15; D gene: .; J gene: TRBJ1-2
CDR3 protein: CASTPFGQVETQYF; V gene: TRBV5-1; D gene: TRBD1; J gene: TRBJ2-5
CDR3 protein: CASSIPTGNYEQYF; V gene: TRBV5-1; D gene: .; J gene: TRBJ2-7
CDR3 protein: CATSRGQSNQPQHF; V gene: TRBV15; D gene: .; J gene: TRBJ1-5
CDR3 protein: CASNRAAGNTIYF; V gene: TRBV6-5; D gene: .; J gene: TRBJ1-3
CDR3 protein: CASSQPDKGGKQYTQYF; V gene: TRBV4-2; D gene: .; J gene: TRBJ2-3
CDR3 protein: CASSQGSNPGAYEQYF; V gene: TRBV3-1; D gene: .; J gene: TRBJ2-7
CDR3 protein: CASSPEGRSTGELFF; V gene: TRBV7-8; D gene: .; J gene: TRBJ2-2
CDR3 protein: CASSPHPRDKGTEQYF; V gene: TRBV5-1; D gene: .; J gene: TRBJ2-7
CDR3 protein: CASSPLGTPQYF; V gene: TRBV4-1; D gene: .; J gene: TRBJ2-7
CDR3 protein: CSVLAGDLTGELFF; V gene: TRBV29-1; D gene: TRBD2; J gene: TRBJ2-2
CDR3 protein: CASSREWNQPQHF; V gene: TRBV12-3/TRBV12-4; D gene: .; J gene: TRBJ1-5
CDR3 protein: CASSRTRQGAETQYF; V gene: TRBV18; D gene: TRBD1; J gene: TRBJ2-5
CDR3 protein: CATSSQGRDTEAFF; V gene: TRBV15; D gene: .; J gene: TRBJ1-1
CDR3 protein: CATAATSGITDTQYF; V gene: TRBV6-6; D gene: TRBD2; J gene: TRBJ2-3
CDR3 protein: CASSYETGTGNTIYF; V gene: TRBV6-5; D gene: TRBD1; J gene: TRBJ1-3
CDR3 protein: CASSGVGGARTEAFF; V gene: TRBV12-3/TRBV12-4; D gene: .; J gene: TRBJ1-1
CDR3 protein: CASSSGQSNQPQHF; V gene: TRBV7-2; D gene: .; J gene: TRBJ1-5
CDR3 protein: CASTGTSVTGELFF; V gene: TRBV6-1; D gene: TRBD2; J gene: TRBJ2-2
CDR3 protein: CSVELGGGSNQPQHF; V gene: TRBV29-1; D gene: .; J gene: TRBJ1-5
CDR3 protein: CASSWAYTEAFF; V gene: TRBV12-3/TRBV12-4; D gene: .; J gene: TRBJ1-1
CDR3 protein: CSARDKTGPSYEQYF; V gene: TRBV20-1; D gene: .; J gene: TRBJ2-7
CDR3 protein: CATSRDAGTGYGYTF; V gene: TRBV15; D gene: TRBD1; J gene: TRBJ1-2
CDR3 protein: CASSYRDQGHGYTF; V gene: TRBV6-5; D gene: .; J gene: TRBJ1-2
CDR3 protein: CASSRDVPSGGGNEQFF; V gene: TRBV7-6; D gene: TRBD2; J gene: TRBJ2-1
CDR3 protein: CSADRGINTGELFF; V gene: TRBV20-1; D gene: TRBD1; J gene: TRBJ2-2
CDR3 protein: CASSIRTGRNTEAFF; V gene: TRBV14; D gene: TRBD1; J gene: TRBJ1-1
CDR3 protein: CSASTSYSYNEQFF; V gene: TRBV20-1; D gene: .; J gene: TRBJ2-1
CDR3 protein: CASEGANYGYTF; V gene: TRBV5-5; D gene: .; J gene: TRBJ1-2